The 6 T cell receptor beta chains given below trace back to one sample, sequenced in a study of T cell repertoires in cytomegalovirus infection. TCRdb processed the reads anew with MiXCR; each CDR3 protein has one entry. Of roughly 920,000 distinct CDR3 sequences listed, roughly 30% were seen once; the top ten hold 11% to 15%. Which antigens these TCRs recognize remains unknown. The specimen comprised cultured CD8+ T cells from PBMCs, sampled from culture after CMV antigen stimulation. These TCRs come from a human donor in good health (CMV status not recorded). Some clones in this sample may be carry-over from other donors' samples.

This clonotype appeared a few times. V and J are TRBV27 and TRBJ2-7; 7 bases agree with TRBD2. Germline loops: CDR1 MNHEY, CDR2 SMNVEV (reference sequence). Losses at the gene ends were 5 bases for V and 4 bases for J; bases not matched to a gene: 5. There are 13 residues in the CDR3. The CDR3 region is CASSRGAGYEQYF. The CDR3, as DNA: TGTGCCAGCAGTCGGGGAGCGGGGTACGAGCAGTACTTC.

CDR3 DNA sequence: TGCGCCAGCAGCCAGCCTACAGGGGCCGATAACTATGGCTACACCTTC. This sequence encodes CASSQPTGADNYGYTF. This chain joins TRBV4-1 and TRBJ1-2; TRBD1 aligns across 7 bases. CDR3 size: 16 residues. Unmatched junction bases numbered 8, after V lost 3 bases and J lost 1 base. Germline loops: CDR1 MGHRA, CDR2 YSYEKL.

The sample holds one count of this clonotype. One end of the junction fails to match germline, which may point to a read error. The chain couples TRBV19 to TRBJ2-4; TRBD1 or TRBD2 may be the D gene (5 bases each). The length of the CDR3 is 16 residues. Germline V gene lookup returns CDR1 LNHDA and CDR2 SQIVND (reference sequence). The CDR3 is CTSSISSEAGKNIQYF. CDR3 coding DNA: TGTACCAGTAGTATATCCTCGGAGGCAGGGAAAAACATTCAGTACTTC.

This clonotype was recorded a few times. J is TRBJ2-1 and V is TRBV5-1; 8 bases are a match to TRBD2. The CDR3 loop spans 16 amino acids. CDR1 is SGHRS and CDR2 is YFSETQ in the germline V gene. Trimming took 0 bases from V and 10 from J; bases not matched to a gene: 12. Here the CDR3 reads CASSLVSPAGAGEQFF. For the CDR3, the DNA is TGCGCCAGCAGCTTGGTTAGCCCAGCGGGGGCGGGGGAGCAGTTCTTC.

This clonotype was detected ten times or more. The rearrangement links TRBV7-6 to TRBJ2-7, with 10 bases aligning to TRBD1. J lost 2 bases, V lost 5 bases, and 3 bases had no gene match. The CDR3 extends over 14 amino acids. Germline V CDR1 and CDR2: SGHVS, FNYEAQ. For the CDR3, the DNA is TGTGCCAGCAGCCCCGGGACAGGGGCCTACGAGCAGTACGTC. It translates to CASSPGTGAYEQYV.

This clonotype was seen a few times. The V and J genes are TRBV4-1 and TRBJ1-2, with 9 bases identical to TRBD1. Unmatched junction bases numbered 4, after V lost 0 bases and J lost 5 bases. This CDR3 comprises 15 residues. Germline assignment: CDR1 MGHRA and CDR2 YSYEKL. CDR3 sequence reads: CASSQDNRGQYGYTF. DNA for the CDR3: TGCGCCAGCAGCCAAGATAACAGGGGGCAATATGGCTACACCTTC.